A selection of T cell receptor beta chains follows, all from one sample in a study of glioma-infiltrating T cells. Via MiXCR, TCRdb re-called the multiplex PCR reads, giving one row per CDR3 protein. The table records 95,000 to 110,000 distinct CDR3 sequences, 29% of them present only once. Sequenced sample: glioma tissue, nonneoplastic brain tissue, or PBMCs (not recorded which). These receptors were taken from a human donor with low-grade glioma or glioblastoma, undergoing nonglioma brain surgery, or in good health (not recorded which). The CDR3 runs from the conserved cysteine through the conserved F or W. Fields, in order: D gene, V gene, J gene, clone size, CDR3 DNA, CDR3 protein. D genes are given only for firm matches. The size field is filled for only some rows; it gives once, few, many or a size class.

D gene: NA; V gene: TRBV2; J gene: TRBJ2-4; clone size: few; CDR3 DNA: TGTGCCAGCAGCACTCCCCCCGGGGGAGTAGCCAAAAACATTCAGTACTTC; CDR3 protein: CASSTPPGGVAKNIQYF
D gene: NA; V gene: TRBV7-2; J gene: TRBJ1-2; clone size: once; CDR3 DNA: TGTGCCAGCATCTTAGTTGCGGCAAAGGAGGTGGGCTACACCTTC; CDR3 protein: CASILVAAKEVGYTF
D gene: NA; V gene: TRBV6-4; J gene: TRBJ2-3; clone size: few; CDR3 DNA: TGTGCCAGCAGTGACACTGGACAGTGGGGAGATACGCAGTATTTT; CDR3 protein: CASSDTGQWGDTQYF
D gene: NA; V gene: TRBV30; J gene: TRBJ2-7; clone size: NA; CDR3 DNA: TGTGCCTGGAGTGTAGACCGTTACGAGCAGTACTTC; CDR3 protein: CAWSVDRYEQYF
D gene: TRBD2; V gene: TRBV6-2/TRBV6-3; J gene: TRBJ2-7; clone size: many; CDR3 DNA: TGTGCCAGCAGTTACTCGACTAGCCGAAGCTCCTACGAGCAGTACTTC; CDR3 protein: CASSYSTSRSSYEQYF
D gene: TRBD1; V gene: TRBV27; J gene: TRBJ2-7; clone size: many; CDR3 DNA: TGTGCCAGCAGCCAGACAGGGAGTTCCTACGAGCAGTACTTC; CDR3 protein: CASSQTGSSYEQYF
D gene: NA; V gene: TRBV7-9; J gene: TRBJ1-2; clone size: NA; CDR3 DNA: TGTGCCAGCAGTATCCAGGACAACTATGGCTACACCTTC; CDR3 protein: CASSIQDNYGYTF
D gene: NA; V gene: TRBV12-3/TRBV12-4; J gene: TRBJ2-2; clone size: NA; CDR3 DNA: TGTGCCAGCAGGAGACAGGCAAGCACCGGGGAGCTGTTTTTT; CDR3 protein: CASRRQASTGELFF
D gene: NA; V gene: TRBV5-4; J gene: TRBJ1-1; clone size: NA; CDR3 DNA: TGTGCCAGCAGCTTTGACCGCGGCACTGAAGCTTTCTTT; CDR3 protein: CASSFDRGTEAFF
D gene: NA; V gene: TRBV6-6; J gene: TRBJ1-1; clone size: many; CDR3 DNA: TGTGCCAGCAGTTACGATCGGGAGAACACTGAAGCTTTCTTT; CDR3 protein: CASSYDRENTEAFF
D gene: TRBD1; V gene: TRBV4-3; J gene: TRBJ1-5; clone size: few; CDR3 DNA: TGCGCCAGCAGCCAAGACCTACAGGGGGAATTTCAGCCCCAGCATTTT; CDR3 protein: CASSQDLQGEFQPQHF
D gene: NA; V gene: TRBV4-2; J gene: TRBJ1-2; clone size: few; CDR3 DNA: TGTGCCAGCAGCCAATTGGACAGAAACTATGGCTACACCTTC; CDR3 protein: CASSQLDRNYGYTF
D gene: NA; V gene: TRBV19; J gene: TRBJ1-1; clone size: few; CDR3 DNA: TGTGCCAGTAGTTGGGATGGGGTCCTCACTGAAGCTTTCTTT; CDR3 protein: CASSWDGVLTEAFF
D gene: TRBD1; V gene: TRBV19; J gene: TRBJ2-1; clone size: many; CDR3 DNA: TGTGCCAGTAGTATTGACAGGGGAACCTACAATGAGCAGTTCTTC; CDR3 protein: CASSIDRGTYNEQFF
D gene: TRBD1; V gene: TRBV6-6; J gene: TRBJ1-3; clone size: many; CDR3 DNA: TGTGCCAGCAGTTACTCGGTCAATTCTTACACAGGGGGTACTGGAAACACCATATATTTT; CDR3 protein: CASSYSVNSYTGGTGNTIYF
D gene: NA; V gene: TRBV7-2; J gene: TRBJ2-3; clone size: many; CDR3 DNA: TGTGCCAGCAGCTTATTTATGGTGGGCTCAGATACGCAGTATTTT; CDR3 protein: CASSLFMVGSDTQYF
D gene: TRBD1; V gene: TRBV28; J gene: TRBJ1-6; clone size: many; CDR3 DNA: TGTGCCAGCGCCCCCCCGTTCACAGGGGGTTCACCCCTCCACTTT; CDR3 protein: CASAPPFTGGSPLHF
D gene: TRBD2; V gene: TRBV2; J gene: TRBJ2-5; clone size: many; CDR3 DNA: TGTGCCAGCAGCCGACTAGCAACCCTGGGGGGAGAGACCCAGTACTTC; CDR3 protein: CASSRLATLGGETQYF
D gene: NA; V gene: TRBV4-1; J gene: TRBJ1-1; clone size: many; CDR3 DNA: TGCGCCAGCAGCCAAGATCCCGACTTGGTTGATGAAGCTTTCTTT; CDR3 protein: CASSQDPDLVDEAFF
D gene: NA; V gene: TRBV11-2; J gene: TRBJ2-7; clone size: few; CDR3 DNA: TGTGCCAGCAGCTTAGCCGGCTCGAGGGGCGAGCAGTACTTC; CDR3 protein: CASSLAGSRGEQYF
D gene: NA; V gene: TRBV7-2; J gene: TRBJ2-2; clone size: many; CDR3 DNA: TGTGCCAGCAGCCCGGCCAGCACCGGGGAGCTGTTTTTT; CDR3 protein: CASSPASTGELFF
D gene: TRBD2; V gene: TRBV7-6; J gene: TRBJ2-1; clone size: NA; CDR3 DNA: TGTGCCAGCAGCTTAGTCCCAGGCCCGACAATAGCGGGGGCGTTCTTC; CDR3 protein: CASSLVPGPTIAGAFF
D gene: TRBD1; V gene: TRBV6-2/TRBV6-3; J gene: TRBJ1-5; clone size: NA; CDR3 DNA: TGTGCCAGCAGTTCGACAGGGTCGAGGAGCAATCAGCCCCAGCATTTT; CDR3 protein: CASSSTGSRSNQPQHF
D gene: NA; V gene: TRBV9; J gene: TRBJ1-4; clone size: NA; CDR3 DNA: TGTGCCAGCACCAACAGTGCAACTAATGAAAAACTGTTTTTT; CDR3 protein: CASTNSATNEKLFF
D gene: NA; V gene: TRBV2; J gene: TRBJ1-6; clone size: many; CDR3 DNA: TGTGCCAGCAGGAGGGAAGGGTCGGATAATTCACCCCTCCACTTT; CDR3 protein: CASRREGSDNSPLHF
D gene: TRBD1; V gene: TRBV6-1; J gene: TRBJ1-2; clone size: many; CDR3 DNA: TGTGCCAGCAGTCGTGAGTGGGACAGGGACTATGGCTACACCTTC; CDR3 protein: CASSREWDRDYGYTF
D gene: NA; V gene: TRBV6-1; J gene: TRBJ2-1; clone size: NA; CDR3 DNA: TGTGCCAGCAGTTATAATGGGCAGTTCTTC; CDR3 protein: CASSYNGQFF
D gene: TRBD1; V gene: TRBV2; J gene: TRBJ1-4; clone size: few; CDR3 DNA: TGTGCCAGCAGCACCAGAGGGGGCGAAAAACTGTTTTTT; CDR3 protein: CASSTRGGEKLFF
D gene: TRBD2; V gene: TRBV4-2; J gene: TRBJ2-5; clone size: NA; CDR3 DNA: TGTGCCAGCAGCCAATCTTATATTGCGGGACTAGCAGGTCAAGAGACCCAGTACTTC; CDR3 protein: CASSQSYIAGLAGQETQYF
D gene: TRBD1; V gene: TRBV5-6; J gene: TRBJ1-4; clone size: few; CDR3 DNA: TGTGCCAGCAGCCGAGGGACAGATGAAAAACTGTTTTTT; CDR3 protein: CASSRGTDEKLFF
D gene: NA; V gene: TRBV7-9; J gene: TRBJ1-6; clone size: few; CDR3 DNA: TGTGCCAGCAGCTGGGGCTTGTCACCCCTCCACTTT; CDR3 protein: CASSWGLSPLHF
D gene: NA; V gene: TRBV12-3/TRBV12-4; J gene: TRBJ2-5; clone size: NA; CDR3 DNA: TGTGCCAGCAGTTCCGGACTACAGGCCCCCCCTTTCCAAGAGACCAAGTACTTC; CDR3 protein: CASSSGLQAPPFQETKYF
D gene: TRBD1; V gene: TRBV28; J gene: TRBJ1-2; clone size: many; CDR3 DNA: TGTGCCAGCGGGGGACAGGGGATCGTACTGGGTGGCTACACCTTC; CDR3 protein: CASGGQGIVLGGYTF
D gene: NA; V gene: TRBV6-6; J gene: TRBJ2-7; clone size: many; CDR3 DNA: TGTGCCAGCAGTTACCAAGACGGCTCCTACGAGCAGTACTTC; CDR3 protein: CASSYQDGSYEQYF
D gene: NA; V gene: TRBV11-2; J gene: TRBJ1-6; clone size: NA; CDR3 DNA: TGTGCCAGCAGCTTATTAGGGTATAATTCACCCTTCCACTTT; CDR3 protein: CASSLLGYNSPFHF
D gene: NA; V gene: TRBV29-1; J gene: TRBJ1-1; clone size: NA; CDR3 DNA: TGCAGCGCCTGGACGGGGGAGAACACTGAAGCTTTCTTT; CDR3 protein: CSAWTGENTEAFF
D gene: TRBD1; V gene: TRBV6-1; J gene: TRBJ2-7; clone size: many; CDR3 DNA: TGTGCCACCCGGACAGGGCCGACCTACGAGCAGTACTTC; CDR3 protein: CATRTGPTYEQYF
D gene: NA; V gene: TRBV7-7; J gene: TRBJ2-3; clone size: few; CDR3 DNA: TGTGCTAGCAGCTCCCTGGACAGGGAGGGAACGCAGTATTTT; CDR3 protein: CASSSLDREGTQYF
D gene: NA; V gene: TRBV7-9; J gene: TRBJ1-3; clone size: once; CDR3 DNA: TGTGCCAGCGGCTTTTACAGCTCTGGAAACACCATATATTTT; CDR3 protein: CASGFYSSGNTIYF
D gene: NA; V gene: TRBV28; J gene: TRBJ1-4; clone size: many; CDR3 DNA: TGTGCCAGCACCTCCCCGGCAGGGGCGGGTGAAAAACTGTTTTTT; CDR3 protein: CASTSPAGAGEKLFF
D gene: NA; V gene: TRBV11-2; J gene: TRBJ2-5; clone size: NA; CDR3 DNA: TGTGCCAGCAGCCGGGATACTAGGAAAGAGACCCAGTACTTC; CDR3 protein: CASSRDTRKETQYF
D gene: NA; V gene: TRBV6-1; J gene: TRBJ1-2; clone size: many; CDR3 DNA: NA; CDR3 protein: CASSSSTARAGGYTF
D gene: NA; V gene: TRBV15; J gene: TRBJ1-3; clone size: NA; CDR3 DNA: TGTGCCACCAGCAGCGACGGACAGAGCTCTGGAAACACCATATATTTT; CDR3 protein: CATSSDGQSSGNTIYF
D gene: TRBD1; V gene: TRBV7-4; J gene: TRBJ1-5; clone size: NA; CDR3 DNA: TGTGCCAGCAGCTTAGGGAACAGGGGCCAGCCCCAGCATTTT; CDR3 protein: CASSLGNRGQPQHF